This T cell receptor (beta chain) was captured by sequencing in a study of blood T cell repertoires in COVID-19. On the study more broadly: Some COVID-19 samples were acute and others convalescent; all came from the United States, Italy and Spain.

Authors' processing steps: Estimation of nucleated cell counts relied on the amplification of reference gene primers. The repertoire was sequenced with immunoSEQ multiplex PCR; TCRdb's copy has only in-frame clones and lacks some. That table supplies the V and J calls and clone size; D and trimming were determined from the DNA. This repertoire shows around 98,000 clones, about 85% found once; its top ten account for 3.5% to 5.5%. Per germline, CDR1 MNHEY and CDR2 SMNVEV (reference sequence). CDR3 length: 17 residues. Deletions cut 0 bases from V and 5 bases from J, with 16 bases between. The origin of this receptor is a man between 70 and 80 years old with acute or convalescent COVID-19. The specimen sequenced was peripheral blood. This chain uses TRBV27 with TRBJ1-4; D is perhaps TRBD1 (5 bases). CDR3 DNA sequence: TGTGCCAGCAGTTTATCGAAGGGGTCCGGTGTGAATGAAAAACTGTTTTTT. Protein sequence: CASSLSKGSGVNEKLFF.